This entry concerns a single T cell receptor beta chain. What it binds is not known. The source of the sample is a study of cytomegalovirus exposure and HLA in healthy donors. Study results and limitations: Immune exposure data for these donors was limited to CMV serostatus. Analyzed later, association rates of TCRs varied across HLA loci, with DRB1 most and HLA-C fewest. The authors excluded some V segments, including TRBV6-2 and TRBV6-3, as indistinguishable.

Germline CDR1 reads SNHLY; CDR2 reads FYNNEI. This CDR3 comprises 14 residues. V was shortened by 3 bases and J by 3 bases, with 11 bases between the two germline ends. PCR amplification relied on 60 Vbeta primers (plus 13 Jbeta primers). Sequencing used immunoSEQ multiplex PCR; TCRdb keeps in-frame clones, though not all of them. The listing records about 200,000 clones. The V and J genes are TRBV2 and TRBJ1-1, with unresolved D. This TCR was sampled from a girl aged 2 to 9 in good health and CMV-seropositive. Input material: PBMCs. Here the CDR3 reads CASSDGGLYTEAFF. The CDR3 DNA reads as TGTGCCAGCAGTGATGGAGGGCTCTACACTGAAGCTTTCTTT. The full variable domain, rest sourced from reference TRBV2 and TRBJ1-1, is EPEVTQTPSHQVTQMGQEVILRCVPISNHLYFYWYRQILGQKVEFLVSFYNNEISEKSEIFDDQFSVERPDGSNFTLKIRSTKLEDSAMYFCASSDGGLYTEAFFGQGTRLTVV.